A few counts support the clone carrying this T cell receptor (beta chain). TCRdb's table, derived via immunoSEQ multiplex PCR, lists solely in-frame clones and lacks some. The table has about 40,000 clones, about 86% seen once. The data belong to a study of OX40 agonist ivuxolimab in advanced cancers. Researchers took blood at baseline, on cycle 4 day 1, and on cycle 7 day 1. With 4 bases removed from V and 2 bases from J, the gap between germline ends came to 13 bases. The germline V gene encodes CDR1 SGHNT and CDR2 YYREEE (reference sequence). The CDR3 consists of 15 residues. The gene calls are TRBV5-4 and TRBJ1-5; possible D gene TRBD1, 6 bases. The source of this sequence is an adult with an advanced solid tumor such as melanoma, head and neck, liver or kidney cancer. The sequencing used CD4+ or CD8+ T cells sorted from blood, collected in a trial of the OX40 agonist ivuxolimab. In nucleotides, the CDR3 is TGTGCCAGCAGCCCGACGCGACAGGGCAATCAGCCCCAGCATTTT. Residues: CASSPTRQGNQPQHF.